Listed here is a single TCR beta chain. Profiling relied on immunoSEQ multiplex PCR, and the TCRdb table lists in-frame clones only, not all of them. The top ten clones hold more than 3% of a sample with 470,000 or so clones, over 75% of them seen once. The sample originates from a study of blood T cell repertoires in COVID-19. About the research overall: The samples span acute and convalescent COVID-19 from the United States, Italy and Spain.

The V gene lost 3 bases and the J gene lost 11 bases, with 13 bases spanning the gap. The CDR3 has 13 residues. This TCR was sampled from a human donor in a cohort sampled during active COVID-19. V is TRBV12-3 or TRBV12-4 and J is TRBJ1-4; maybe TRBD1 (5 bases). What was sequenced was peripheral blood. The CDR3: CASSFGGYGKLFF. DNA for the CDR3: TGTGCCAGCAGTTTTGGGGGGTATGGTAAACTGTTTTTT.